What follows are 8 T cell receptor beta chains derived from one specimen sequenced in a study of T cell responses to AZD1222 COVID-19 vaccine. Repertoires were generated with immunoSEQ multiplex PCR, while TCRdb's copy carries only in-frame clones and drops some. The sample includes around 100,000 clones, around 90% seen only once; the top ten take about 3%. Source: peripheral blood, taken on day 0 of AZD1222 vaccination. The receptor set was obtained from an adult in good health.

CDR3 coding DNA: TGTGCCAGCAGCTTAGCGGAGGGGGTGAACACTGAAGCTTTCTTT. Its protein product is CASSLAEGVNTEAFF. The chain combines TRBV7-9 with TRBJ1-1, with a tentative D call TRBD1 (6 bases). This CDR3 is built from 15 residues. The V end was cut by 0 bases, the J end by 0 bases, with 8 bases between. From germline, CDR1 is SEHNR and CDR2 FQNEAQ (reference sequence).

The chain uses TRBV19 and TRBJ1-3; TRBD1 might be the D (5 bases). Germline lookup yields CDR1 LNHDA and CDR2 SQIVND (reference sequence). This CDR3 region has 15 residues. Trimming pared 3 bases from V and 0 bases from J, leaving 9 bases between. DNA of the CDR3: TGTGCCAGTAGTATCCGGACACCCTCTGGAAACACCATATATTTT. Its translation is CASSIRTPSGNTIYF.

The rearrangement uses TRBV5-6 and TRBJ2-2; 11 bases line up with TRBD1. Germline-derived CDR1 and CDR2 are SGHDT and YYEEEE. The CDR3 is 16 amino acids. V trimming: 2 bases; J trimming: 8 bases; junction bases outside the gene matches: 8. The CDR3 nucleotides are TGTGCCAGCAGCTTTTTGGACAGGGGGCGTTCGGGGGAGCTGTTTTTT. This codes for CASSFLDRGRSGELFF.

V and J are TRBV2 and TRBJ1-6; D remains unclear. The CDR3 contains 14 residues. The germline V gene has CDR1 SNHLY and CDR2 FYNNEI. Deletions cut 3 bases from V and 5 bases from J, with 8 bases between. The CDR3 DNA reads TGTGCCAGCAGTGAGGAGCGGAATAATTCACCCCTCCACTTT. Residues: CASSEERNNSPLHF.

The chain is built from TRBV7-3 and TRBJ2-5; the D is unclear. CDR1 SGHTA and CDR2 FQGTGA come from the germline V gene. There are 14 residues in the CDR3. Trimming took 0 bases from V and 2 from J, leaving 7 bases between them. CDR3 protein: CASSLTTDQETQYF. For the CDR3, the DNA is TGTGCCAGCAGCTTAACTACTGATCAAGAGACCCAGTACTTC.

This clone occurred once. This chain links TRBV6-5 with TRBJ2-1; D assignment may be TRBD1 or TRBD2 (5 bases each). The CDR3 is made up of 14 amino acids. The germline CDR1 and CDR2 sequences are MNHEY and SVGAGI. V was trimmed by 1 base and J by 5 bases, leaving 9 bases between them. The CDR3 spells CASSYWGTHNEQFF. The CDR3 DNA sequence: TGTGCCAGCAGTTACTGGGGGACCCACAATGAGCAGTTCTTC.

This rearrangement joins TRBV5-5 to TRBJ2-5, with 7 bases aligning to TRBD1. CDR1 and CDR2 (germline): SGHKS, YYEKEE (reference sequence). V was pared by 0 bases and J by 1 base, with 6 bases of the junction left unmatched. This CDR3 has 16 amino acids. This CDR3 is CASSLGPRGSQETQYF. DNA for the CDR3: TGTGCCAGCAGCTTGGGGCCCAGGGGGTCCCAAGAGACCCAGTACTTC.

The chain couples TRBV29-1 to TRBJ2-1; possible D gene TRBD1, 6 bases. The CDR3 has 13 amino acids. Germline CDR1 reads SQVTM; CDR2 reads ANQGSEA. Trimming removed 5 bases from V and 9 bases from J, with 17 bases in between. The CDR3 reads CSVSGTRGGEQFF. The CDR3 DNA sequence: TGCAGCGTTTCCGGGACAAGGGGCGGTGAGCAGTTCTTC.